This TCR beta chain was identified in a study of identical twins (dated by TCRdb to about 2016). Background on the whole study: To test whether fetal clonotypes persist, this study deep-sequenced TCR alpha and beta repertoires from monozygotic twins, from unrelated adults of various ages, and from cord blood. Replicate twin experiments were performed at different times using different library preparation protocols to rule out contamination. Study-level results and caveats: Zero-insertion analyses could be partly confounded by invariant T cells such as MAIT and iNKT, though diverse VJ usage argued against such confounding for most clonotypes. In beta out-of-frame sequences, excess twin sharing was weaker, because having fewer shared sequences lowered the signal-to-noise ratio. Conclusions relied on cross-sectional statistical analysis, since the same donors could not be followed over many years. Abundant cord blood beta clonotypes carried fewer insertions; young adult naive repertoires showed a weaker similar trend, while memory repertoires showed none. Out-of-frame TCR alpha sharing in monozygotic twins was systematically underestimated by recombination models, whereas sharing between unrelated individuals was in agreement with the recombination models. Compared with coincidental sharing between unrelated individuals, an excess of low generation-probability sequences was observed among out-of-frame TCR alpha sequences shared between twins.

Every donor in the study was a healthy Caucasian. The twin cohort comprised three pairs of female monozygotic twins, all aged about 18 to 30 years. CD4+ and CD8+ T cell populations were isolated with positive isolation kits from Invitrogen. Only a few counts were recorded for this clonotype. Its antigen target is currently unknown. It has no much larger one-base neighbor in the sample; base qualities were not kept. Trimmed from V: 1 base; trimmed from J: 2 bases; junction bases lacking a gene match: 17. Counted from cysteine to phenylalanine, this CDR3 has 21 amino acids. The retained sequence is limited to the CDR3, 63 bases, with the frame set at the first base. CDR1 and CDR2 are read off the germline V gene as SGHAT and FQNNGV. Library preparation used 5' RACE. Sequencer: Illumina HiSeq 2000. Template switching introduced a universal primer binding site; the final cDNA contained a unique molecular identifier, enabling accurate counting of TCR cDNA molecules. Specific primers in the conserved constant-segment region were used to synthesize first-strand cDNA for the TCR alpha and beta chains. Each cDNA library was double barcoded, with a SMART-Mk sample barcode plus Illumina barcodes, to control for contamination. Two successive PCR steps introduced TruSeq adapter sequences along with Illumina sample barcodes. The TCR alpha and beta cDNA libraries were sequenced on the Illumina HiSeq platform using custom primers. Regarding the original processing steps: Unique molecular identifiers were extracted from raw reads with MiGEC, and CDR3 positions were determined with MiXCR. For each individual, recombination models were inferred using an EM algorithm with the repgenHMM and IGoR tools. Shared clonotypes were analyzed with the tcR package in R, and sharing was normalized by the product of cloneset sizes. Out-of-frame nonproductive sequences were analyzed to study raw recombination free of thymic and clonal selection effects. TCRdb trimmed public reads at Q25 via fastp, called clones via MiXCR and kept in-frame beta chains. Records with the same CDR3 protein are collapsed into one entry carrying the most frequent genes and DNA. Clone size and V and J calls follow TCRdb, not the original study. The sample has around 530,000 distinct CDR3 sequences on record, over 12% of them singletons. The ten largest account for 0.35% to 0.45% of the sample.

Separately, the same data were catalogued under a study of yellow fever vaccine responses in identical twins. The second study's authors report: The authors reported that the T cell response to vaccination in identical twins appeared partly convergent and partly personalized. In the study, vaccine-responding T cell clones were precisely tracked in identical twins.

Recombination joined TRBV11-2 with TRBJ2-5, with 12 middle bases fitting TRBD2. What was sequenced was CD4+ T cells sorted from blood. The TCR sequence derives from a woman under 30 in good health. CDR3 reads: CASSLGVLVGLAGNRQETQYF. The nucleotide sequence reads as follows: TGTGCCAGCAGCTTAGGGGTTTTAGTAGGACTAGCGGGAAATCGACAAGAGACCCAGTACTTC.